These 24 T cell receptor beta chains originate from one sample sequenced in a study of cytomegalovirus exposure and HLA in healthy donors. Both 60 Vbeta primers and 13 Jbeta primers went into the PCR. The method was immunoSEQ multiplex PCR; TCRdb's version includes in-frame clones alone and lacks a portion of them. This sample has under 130,000 clones, with roughly two thirds found just once. The source material was PBMCs. The receptors were gathered from a man aged 25 to 40 in good health and CMV-seronegative.

This clone showed up just a few times. The genes are TRBV5-6 and TRBJ1-5; D is uncertain. This CDR3 spans 17 amino acids. Trimming pared 1 base from V and 1 base from J, leaving 15 bases between. Germline V gene lookup returns CDR1 SGHDT and CDR2 YYEEEE. The CDR3 loop is CASSLRLSGYSNQPQHF. CDR3 DNA: TGTGCCAGCAGCTTGAGGTTGTCAGGCTACAGCAATCAGCCCCAGCATTTT.

In regard to this clone: One junction end does not reproduce the germline sequence, and a read error may be involved. The CDR3: CAISERGETGLF. CDR3 nucleotides: TGTGCCATCAGTGAGAGGGGAGAGACAGGCCTTTTT. The chain recombines TRBV10-3 with TRBJ1-4, with D tentatively TRBD1 (6 bases). Germline CDR1 is ENHRY and CDR2 is SYGVKD. CDR3 length: 12 amino acids.

This clone is a singleton in its sample. This chain links TRBV7-3 with TRBJ1-1, with 8 bases aligning to TRBD1. This CDR3 region has 13 residues. The V and J ends lost 5 bases and 5 bases, in that order; junction bases with no gene match: 4. Germline V CDR1 and CDR2: SGHTA, FQGTGA. This chain's CDR3 is CASSATGDTEAFF. The CDR3 DNA follows: TGTGCCAGCAGCGCGACAGGGGATACTGAAGCTTTCTTT.

V gene TRBV21-1 combines with J gene TRBJ2-1; TRBD2 was called by the table and not checked on the DNA. TRBV21-1 is deemed a pseudogene. The CDR3 consists of 16 residues. The CDR3 nucleotides are TGTGCCAGCAGCAAACTAGCGGGAGGGCCTCGGAATGAGCAGTTCTTC. Protein: CASSKLAGGPRNEQFF.

In this sample, this clone turned up a few times. The chain joins TRBV30 to TRBJ1-1; maybe TRBD1 (5 bases). The V and J ends lost 3 bases and 5 bases respectively, with 10 bases between them. The V gene's germline CDR1 is GTSNPN and CDR2 SVGIG (reference sequence). The CDR3 covers 12 residues. The chain's CDR3 is CAWSRAGTEAFF. The CDR3 region has the DNA TGTGCCTGGAGCAGGGCCGGGACTGAAGCTTTCTTT.

The chain couples TRBV7-2 to TRBJ1-2; D might be TRBD1 (5 bases). Trimming took 2 bases from V and 7 from J, leaving 20 bases between them. Germline CDR1 is SGHTA and CDR2 is FQGNSA. The length of the CDR3 is 16 residues. CDR3 nucleotides: TGTGCCAGCAGCTTAAAGATAGGTGGCAGGGCGGCTGGCTACACCTTC. Translating gives CASSLKIGGRAAGYTF.

This chain links TRBV12-5 with TRBJ2-3; 8 nucleotides match TRBD2. With V trimmed by 3 bases and J by 6 bases, 14 bases remained unmatched. The CDR3 has 17 amino acids. CDR1 LGHNT and CDR2 FRNRAP come from the germline V gene. This chain's CDR3 is CASGFGYGRADSDTQYF. CDR3 nucleotide sequence: TGTGCTAGTGGTTTCGGGTACGGGAGGGCCGATTCTGATACGCAGTATTTT.

This clone was recorded a few times. This chain uses TRBV28 with TRBJ1-4; 7 nucleotides match TRBD1. After removal of 4 bases from V and 8 bases from J, the junction contained 10 bases not matched to a gene. The CDR3 loop spans 15 amino acids. CDR1 MDHEN and CDR2 SYDVKM come from the germline V gene. The CDR3 loop is CASSSPGGQGEKLFF. The CDR3 DNA reads TGTGCCAGCAGTTCTCCAGGGGGGCAAGGGGAAAAACTGTTTTTT.

To note about this clone: Within the sample, other DNA sequences also encode this same CDR3. V gene TRBV18 combines with J gene TRBJ2-5; D gene ambiguous. Germline lookup yields CDR1 KGHSH and CDR2 LQKENI. The CDR3 totals 12 residues. V gave up 0 bases and J gave up 7 bases, with 6 bases separating them. The DNA for the CDR3 is TGTGCCAGCTCACCACCCGGTGGGACCCAGTACTTC. The encoded protein is CASSPPGGTQYF.

V is TRBV2 and J is TRBJ1-1; no definite D call. The ends were cut back, 3 bases at V and 8 bases at J, with 16 bases in the middle. This CDR3 contains 14 residues. Germline CDR1 SNHLY, CDR2 FYNNEI. The CDR3 DNA follows: TGTGCCAGCAGTGACCGCGTGGGAGGGAACGAAGCTTTCTTT. This gives the protein CASSDRVGGNEAFF. Filled out from reference TRBV2 and TRBJ1-1, the complete variable domain reads EPEVTQTPSHQVTQMGQEVILRCVPISNHLYFYWYRQILGQKVEFLVSFYNNEISEKSEIFDDQFSVERPDGSNFTLKIRSTKLEDSAMYFCASSDRVGGNEAFFGQGTRLTVV.

The chain uses TRBV14 and TRBJ2-2; the match to TRBD2 covers 7 bases. Germline V lookup: CDR1 SGHDN, CDR2 FVKESK. V was clipped by 2 bases and J by 6 bases; unmatched bases: 6. The CDR3 runs 15 residues. The CDR3 sequence is CASSQWDYRAGELFF. The CDR3, as DNA: TGTGCCAGCAGCCAATGGGACTACCGGGCCGGGGAGCTGTTTTTT.

V gene TRBV30 combines with J gene TRBJ2-3; TRBD2 is a possible D gene (7 bases). V was clipped by 0 bases and J by 5 bases, with 18 bases between them. This CDR3 has 16 residues. Germline values: CDR1 GTSNPN, CDR2 SVGIG (reference sequence). CDR3 nucleotides: TGTGCCTGGAGTGTACTGGGGGGGCTGCGCGAAGATACGCAGTATTTT. It specifies CAWSVLGGLREDTQYF.

V usage is TRBV29-1 and J usage is TRBJ2-7, with 7 positions matching TRBD1. Germline V lookup: CDR1 SQVTM, CDR2 ANQGSEA. The CDR3 spans 14 residues. The J segment lost 2 bases and the V segment lost 5 bases, leaving 9 bases of the junction unmatched. CDR3 sequence (DNA): TGCAGCGTTTTCCGGGACAGAAATACCTACGAGCAGTACTTC. As protein: CSVFRDRNTYEQYF.

The chain carries TRBV5-4 and TRBJ1-5, with unresolved D. Looked up from germline, CDR1 is SGHNT and CDR2 is YYREEE (reference sequence). Deletions cut 2 bases from V and 3 bases from J, with 12 bases between. This CDR3 has 15 residues. CDR3 amino acids: CASSFFDSPNQPQHF. The CDR3 nucleotides are TGTGCCAGCAGCTTTTTTGATAGCCCCAATCAGCCCCAGCATTTT.

CDR3 region: CASSLSLGVGLAGGEQYF. The DNA of the CDR3 is TGTGCCAGCAGCTTAAGTTTGGGAGTTGGACTAGCGGGAGGAGAGCAGTACTTC. The V and J genes are TRBV7-2 and TRBJ2-7; 14 nucleotides align to TRBD2. The CDR3 extends over 18 amino acids. With V trimmed by 2 bases and J by 7 bases, 13 bases remained unmatched. The germline V gene has CDR1 SGHTA and CDR2 FQGNSA.

This clone was detected once. The rearrangement joins TRBV7-2 to TRBJ1-1; unclear D gene. V dropped 8 bases and J dropped 2 bases, with 12 bases sitting between them. Germline loops: CDR1 SGHTA, CDR2 FQGNSA. The CDR3 loop spans 13 amino acids. CDR3 sequence (DNA): TGTGCCAGCTTAGCCTCATATAACACTGAAGCTTTCTTT. Translating gives CASLASYNTEAFF.

This chain's CDR3 is CASWQIAGGELFF. The CDR3 bases are TGTGCCAGCTGGCAGATAGCGGGAGGGGAGCTGTTTTTT. The chain links TRBV2 to TRBJ2-2; 8 positions agree with TRBD2. CDR1 and CDR2 from the germline V gene are SNHLY and FYNNEI. This CDR3 contains 13 residues. J was trimmed by 8 bases and V by 8 bases; bases with no gene match: 7.

The table lists this clone with a count of one. The chain employs TRBV11-2 and TRBJ2-1; no clear D. This CDR3 has 15 amino acids. Germline CDR1 reads SGHAT; CDR2 reads FQNNGV. The V end lost 2 bases, the J end lost 1 base, and 9 bases lay between the germline ends. The CDR3 here is CASSLQQVSYNEQFF. For the CDR3, the DNA is TGTGCCAGCAGCTTACAGCAGGTATCCTACAATGAGCAGTTCTTC. The whole variable domain, filled in from reference TRBV11-2 and TRBJ2-1, reads EAGVAQSPRYKIIEKRQSVAFWCNPISGHATLYWYQQILGQGPKLLIQFQNNGVVDDSQLPKDRFSAERLKGVDSTLKIQPAKLEDSAVYLCASSLQQVSYNEQFFGPGTRLTVL.

This clone ranks as medium-sized. The V call is TRBV14, the J call TRBJ2-7, with D possibly TRBD1 on 6 matching bases. CDR1 SGHDN and CDR2 FVKESK come from the germline V gene. With 0 bases removed from V and 7 bases from J, the gap between germline ends came to 19 bases. The CDR3 has 16 residues. The CDR3: CASSQDFGAGAEEQYF. DNA of the CDR3: TGTGCCAGCAGCCAAGATTTCGGGGCAGGGGCAGAGGAGCAGTACTTC.

The rearrangement links TRBV23-1 to TRBJ1-5; maybe TRBD1 (6 bases). TRBV23-1 is assigned to the ORF class and has an uncertain function. The V and J ends lost 2 bases and 2 bases respectively, with 13 bases between them. The CDR3 length is 16 residues. Here the CDR3 reads CASSQQQGRGNQPQHF. The CDR3 DNA sequence: TGCGCCAGCAGTCAACAACAGGGTAGGGGCAATCAGCCCCAGCATTTT.

This chain connects TRBV4-3 to TRBJ1-2, with D possibly being TRBD1 (6 bases). The CDR3 loop spans 16 amino acids. With 0 bases removed from V and 2 bases from J, the gap between germline ends came to 13 bases. CDR1 is LGHNA, CDR2 YSLEER, per germline. Here the CDR3 reads CASSQDRGGGNYGYTF. The CDR3 coding sequence is TGCGCCAGCAGCCAAGATCGAGGGGGAGGGAACTATGGCTACACCTTC.

The chain couples TRBV28 to TRBJ2-1; D is unclear. This CDR3 spans 12 amino acids. Germline V gene data show CDR1 as MDHEN and CDR2 as SYDVKM. With 8 bases removed from V and 3 bases from J, the gap between germline ends came to 8 bases. The CDR3: CASSLYYNEQFF. CDR3 in DNA: TGTGCCAGCTCACTTTACTACAATGAGCAGTTCTTC.

CDR3 amino acids: CASSGTSGSRETQYF. The CDR3 DNA is TGTGCCAGTAGTGGGACTAGCGGGAGCCGCGAGACCCAGTACTTC. This rearrangement joins TRBV19 to TRBJ2-5; 14 bases align to TRBD2. V lost 5 bases and J lost 5; bases outside the gene matches: 4. This CDR3 contains 15 residues. Per germline, CDR1 LNHDA and CDR2 SQIVND (reference sequence).

The J gene is TRBJ1-1, the V gene TRBV15, with 10 bases that match TRBD1. This CDR3 contains 17 residues. The V and J ends lost 0 bases and 1 base, in that order; junction bases with no gene match: 5. Per the germline V gene, CDR1 is LNHNV and CDR2 is YYDKDF (reference sequence). CDR3 amino acids: CATSRESTGGRNTEAFF. CDR3 coding DNA: TGTGCCACCAGCAGAGAGTCGACAGGGGGCAGGAACACTGAAGCTTTCTTT.